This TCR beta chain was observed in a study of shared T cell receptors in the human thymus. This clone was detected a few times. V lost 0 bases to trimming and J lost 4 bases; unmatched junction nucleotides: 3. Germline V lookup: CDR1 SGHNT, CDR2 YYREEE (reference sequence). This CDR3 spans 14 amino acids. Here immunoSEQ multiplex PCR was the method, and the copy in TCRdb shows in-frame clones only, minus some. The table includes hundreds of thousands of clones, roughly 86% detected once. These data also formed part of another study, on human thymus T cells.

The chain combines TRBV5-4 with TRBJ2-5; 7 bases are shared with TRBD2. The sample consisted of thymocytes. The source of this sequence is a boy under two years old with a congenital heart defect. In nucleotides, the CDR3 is TGTGCCAGCAGCTTGGTGGGGGAGGGAGAGACCCAGTACTTC. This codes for CASSLVGEGETQYF.